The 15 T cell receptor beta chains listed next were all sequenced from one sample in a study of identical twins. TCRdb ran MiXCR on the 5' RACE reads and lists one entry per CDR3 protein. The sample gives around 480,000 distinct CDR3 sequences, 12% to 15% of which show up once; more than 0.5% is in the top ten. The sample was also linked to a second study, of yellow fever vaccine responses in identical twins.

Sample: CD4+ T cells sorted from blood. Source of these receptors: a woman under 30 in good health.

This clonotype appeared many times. The CDR3, as DNA: TGTGCCACCGAGGACGGAACAACTAATGAAAAACTGTTTTTT. It encodes CATEDGTTNEKLFF. The chain uses TRBV15 and TRBJ1-4; D is unresolved. Germline-derived CDR1 and CDR2 are LNHNV and YYDKDF (reference sequence). The length of the CDR3 is 14 residues. The V and J ends lost 8 bases and 0 bases respectively, with 10 bases between them.

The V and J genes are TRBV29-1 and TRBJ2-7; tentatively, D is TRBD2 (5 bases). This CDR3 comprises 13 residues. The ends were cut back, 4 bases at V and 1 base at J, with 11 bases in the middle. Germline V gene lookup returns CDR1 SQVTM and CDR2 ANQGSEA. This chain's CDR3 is CSVALSGSYEQYF. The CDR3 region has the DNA TGCAGCGTTGCACTGTCGGGATCCTACGAGCAGTACTTC.

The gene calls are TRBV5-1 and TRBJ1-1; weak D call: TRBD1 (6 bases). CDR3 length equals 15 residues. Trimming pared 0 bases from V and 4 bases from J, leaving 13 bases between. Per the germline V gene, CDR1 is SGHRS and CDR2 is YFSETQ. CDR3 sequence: CASSLAGAGGTEAFF. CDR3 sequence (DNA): TGCGCCAGCAGCTTGGCGGGGGCAGGTGGCACTGAAGCTTTCTTT.

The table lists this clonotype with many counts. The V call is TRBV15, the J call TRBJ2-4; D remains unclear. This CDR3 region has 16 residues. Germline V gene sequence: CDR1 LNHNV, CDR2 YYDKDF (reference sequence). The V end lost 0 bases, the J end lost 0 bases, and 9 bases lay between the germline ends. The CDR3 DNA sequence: TGTGCCACCAGCAGAGATGAACATCTAGCCAAAAACATTCAGTACTTC. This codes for CATSRDEHLAKNIQYF. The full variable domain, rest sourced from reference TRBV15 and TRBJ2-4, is DAMVIQNPRYQVTQFGKPVTLSCSQTLNHNVMYWYQQKSSQAPKLLFHYYDKDFNNEADTPDNFQSRRPNTSFCFLDIRSPGLGDTAMYLCATSRDEHLAKNIQYFGAGTRLSVL.

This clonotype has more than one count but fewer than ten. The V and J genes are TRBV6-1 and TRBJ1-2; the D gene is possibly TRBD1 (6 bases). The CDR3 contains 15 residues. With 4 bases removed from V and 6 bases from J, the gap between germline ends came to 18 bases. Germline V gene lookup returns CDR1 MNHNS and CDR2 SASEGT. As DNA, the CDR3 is TGTGCCAGCAGTGTGGCCCCGACTTACAGGGATGGCTACACCTTC. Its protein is CASSVAPTYRDGYTF.

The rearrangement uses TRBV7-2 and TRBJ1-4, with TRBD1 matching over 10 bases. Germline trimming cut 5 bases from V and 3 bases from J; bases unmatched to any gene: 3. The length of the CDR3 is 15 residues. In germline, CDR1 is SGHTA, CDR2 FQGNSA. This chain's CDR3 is CASSPGQGSNEKLFF. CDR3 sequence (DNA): TGTGCCAGCAGCCCGGGACAGGGGTCTAATGAAAAACTGTTTTTT.

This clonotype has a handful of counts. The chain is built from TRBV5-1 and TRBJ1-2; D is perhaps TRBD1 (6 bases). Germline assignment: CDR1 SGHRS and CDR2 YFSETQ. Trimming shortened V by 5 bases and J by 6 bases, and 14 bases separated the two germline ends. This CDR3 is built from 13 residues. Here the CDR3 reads CASRNSGANGYTF. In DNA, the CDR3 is TGCGCCAGCAGAAATTCAGGGGCGAATGGCTACACCTTC. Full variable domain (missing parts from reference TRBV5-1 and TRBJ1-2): KAGVTQTPRYLIKTRGQQVTLSCSPISGHRSVSWYQQTPGQGLQFLFEYFSETQRNKGNFPGRFSGRQFSNSRSEMNVSTLELGDSALYLCASRNSGANGYTFGSGTRLTVV.

The CDR3 region is CASSLAPARYNSPLHF. CDR3 sequence (DNA): TGTGCCAGCAGCTTAGCGCCGGCACGCTATAATTCACCCCTCCACTTT. The chain links TRBV7-6 to TRBJ1-6; D not certain. This CDR3 is 16 amino acids long. The V end lost 0 bases, the J end lost 3 bases, and 9 bases lay between the germline ends. The germline V gene encodes CDR1 SGHVS and CDR2 FNYEAQ.

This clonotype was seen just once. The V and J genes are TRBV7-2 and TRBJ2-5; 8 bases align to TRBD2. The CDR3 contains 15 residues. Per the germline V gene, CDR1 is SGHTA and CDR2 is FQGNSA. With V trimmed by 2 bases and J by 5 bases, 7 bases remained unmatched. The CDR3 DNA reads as TGTGCCAGCAGCTTAACGGCGGGGGGAAGGGAGACCCAGTACTTC. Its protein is CASSLTAGGRETQYF. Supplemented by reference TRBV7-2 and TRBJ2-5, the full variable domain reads GAGVSQSPSNKVTEKGKDVELRCDPISGHTALYWYRQSLGQGLEFLIYFQGNSAPDKSGLPSDRFSAERTGGSVSTLTIQRTQQEDSAVYLCASSLTAGGRETQYFGPGTRLLVL.

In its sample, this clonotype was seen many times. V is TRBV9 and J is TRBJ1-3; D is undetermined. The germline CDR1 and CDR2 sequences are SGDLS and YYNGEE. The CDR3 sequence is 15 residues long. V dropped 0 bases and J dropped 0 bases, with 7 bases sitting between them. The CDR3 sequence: CASSVDGSSGNTIYF. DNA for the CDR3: TGTGCCAGCAGCGTAGATGGGAGCTCTGGAAACACCATATATTTT. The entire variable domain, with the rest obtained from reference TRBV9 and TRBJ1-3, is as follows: DSGVTQTPKHLITATGQRVTLRCSPRSGDLSVYWYQQSLDQGLQFLIQYYNGEERAKGNILERFSAQQFPDLHSELNLSSLELGDSALYFCASSVDGSSGNTIYFGEGSWLTVV.

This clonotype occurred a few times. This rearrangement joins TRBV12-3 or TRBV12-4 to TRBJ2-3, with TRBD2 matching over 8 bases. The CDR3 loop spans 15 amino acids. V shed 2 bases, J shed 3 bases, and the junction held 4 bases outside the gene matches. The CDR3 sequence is CASSLREGVTDTQYF. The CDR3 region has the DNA TGTGCCAGCAGTTTACGGGAGGGCGTGACAGATACGCAGTATTTT.

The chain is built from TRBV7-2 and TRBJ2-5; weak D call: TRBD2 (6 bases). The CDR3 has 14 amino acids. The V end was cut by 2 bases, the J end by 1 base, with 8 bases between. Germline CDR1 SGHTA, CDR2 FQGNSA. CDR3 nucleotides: TGTGCCAGCAGCTTACGCGGGGTCCAAGAGACCCAGTACTTC. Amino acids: CASSLRGVQETQYF.

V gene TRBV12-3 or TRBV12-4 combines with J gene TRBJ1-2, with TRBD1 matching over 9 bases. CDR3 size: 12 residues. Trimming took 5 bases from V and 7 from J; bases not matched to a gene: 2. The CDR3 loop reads CASSRTGVGYTF. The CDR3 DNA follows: TGTGCCAGCAGTAGGACAGGGGTTGGCTACACCTTC.

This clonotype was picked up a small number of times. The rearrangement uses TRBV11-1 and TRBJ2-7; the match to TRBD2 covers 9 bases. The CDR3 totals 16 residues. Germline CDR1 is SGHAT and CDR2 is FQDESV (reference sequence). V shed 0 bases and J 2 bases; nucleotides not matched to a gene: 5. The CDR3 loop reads CASSLASTSGTYEQYF. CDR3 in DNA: TGTGCCAGCAGCTTAGCGTCGACTAGCGGAACCTACGAGCAGTACTTC.

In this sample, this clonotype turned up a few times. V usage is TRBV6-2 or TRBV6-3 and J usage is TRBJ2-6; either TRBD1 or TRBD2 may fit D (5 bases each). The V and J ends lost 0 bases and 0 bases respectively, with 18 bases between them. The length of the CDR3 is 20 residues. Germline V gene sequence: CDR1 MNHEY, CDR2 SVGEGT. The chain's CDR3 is CASSYSWDGLSSSGANVLTF. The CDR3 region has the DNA TGTGCCAGCAGTTACTCGTGGGACGGATTATCCAGCTCTGGGGCCAACGTCCTGACTTTC.